This T cell receptor beta chain was obtained from a study of T cell clones after liver transplantation. Regarding the study as a whole: Small, mixed patient groups and varying post-transplant times limit these conclusions.

A word on this clone: The antigen remains undetermined.

Alloreactive TCRbeta sequences came from sequencing proliferating CFSE-low cells in the MLR. Graft donor PBMCs, splenocytes, lymph-node cells, or third-party PBMCs stimulated pre-transplant recipient cells. The method was immunoSEQ multiplex PCR; TCRdb's version includes in-frame clones alone and lacks a portion of them. The sample shows roughly 4,600 clones, approximately 30% of them seen only once. V shed 7 bases, J shed 4 bases, and the junction held 10 bases outside the gene matches. Germline values: CDR1 MRHNA, CDR2 SNTAGT. The CDR3 covers 15 residues. The sequencing sample was made of CD4+ T cells from cultured PBMCs. The TCR was taken from a human patient who received a liver transplant. A share of the T cells may be of graft donor origin. The rearrangement links TRBV6-4 to TRBJ2-3, with TRBD2 identical over 8 bases. CDR3 sequence: CASTSGGGWSDTQYF. DNA of the CDR3: TGTGCCAGCACTTCGGGAGGGGGATGGTCAGATACGCAGTATTTT.